The 7 T cell receptor beta chains reported below all come from one sample, sequenced in a study of T cell changes during pregnancy in multiple sclerosis. Libraries were prepared by immunoSEQ multiplex PCR; TCRdb keeps only in-frame clonotypes and omits some of them. The top ten clones hold about 0.58% of a sample with tens of thousands of clones, 88% of them seen once. Here the sequenced sample was CD4+ T cells from peripheral blood mononuclear cells, taken in the first trimester of pregnancy. The receptors shown here come from a female donor with multiple sclerosis, enrolled in a pregnancy study.

The chain is built from TRBV2 and TRBJ2-1; TRBD2 matches 9 bases. The CDR3 loop spans 16 amino acids. V dropped 7 bases and J dropped 0; count of bases not matched to a gene: 7. Per the germline V gene, CDR1 is SNHLY and CDR2 is FYNNEI. DNA of the CDR3: TGTGCCAGCACCGGACTAGCGTCGTACTCCTACAATGAGCAGTTCTTC. This translates into CASTGLASYSYNEQFF.

The chain combines TRBV19 with TRBJ2-2; tentatively, D is TRBD2 (6 bases). Germline CDR1 reads LNHDA; CDR2 reads SQIVND (reference sequence). This CDR3 region has 14 residues. V dropped 6 bases and J dropped 1 base, with 9 bases sitting between them. The CDR3 sequence: CASSAGLNTGELFF. Here the CDR3 DNA reads TGTGCCAGTAGCGCGGGATTGAACACCGGGGAGCTGTTTTTT.

Only one count was recorded for this clone. V gene TRBV30 combines with J gene TRBJ1-2; D gene ambiguous. The V end lost 0 bases, the J end lost 5 bases, and 10 bases lay between the germline ends. The CDR3 runs 13 residues. CDR1 is GTSNPN, CDR2 SVGIG, per germline (reference sequence). CDR3 sequence reads: CAWSVEVLYGYTF. CDR3 DNA sequence: TGTGCCTGGAGTGTAGAGGTCCTGTATGGCTACACCTTC.

This clone appeared a single time. Other nucleotide sequences from this sample produce the same CDR3. The chain recombines TRBV28 with TRBJ1-2; 8 nucleotides agree with TRBD1. CDR1 MDHEN and CDR2 SYDVKM come from the germline V gene. The junction had 2 bases not matched to a gene; V was cut back by 6 bases and J by 2 bases. This CDR3 has 13 amino acids. The CDR3 sequence is CASSRTGNYGYTF. The CDR3 nucleotides are TGTGCCAGCAGCAGGACAGGGAACTATGGCTACACCTTC.

The J gene is TRBJ1-1, the V gene TRBV11-2; no clear D. This CDR3 region has 14 residues. Trimming took off 5 bases at V and 4 bases at J, with 14 bases between the two ends. The germline V gene has CDR1 SGHAT and CDR2 FQNNGV. DNA for the CDR3: TGTGCCAGCAGCCGGGAGAGGGTGCCCACTGAAGCTTTCTTT. Translating gives CASSRERVPTEAFF.

This rearrangement joins TRBV19 to TRBJ2-2, with 15 bases aligning to TRBD2. The CDR3 covers 18 residues. Germline V gene data show CDR1 as LNHDA and CDR2 as SQIVND (reference sequence). Trimming removed 4 bases from V and 7 bases from J; junction bases left unmatched: 10. This chain's CDR3 is CASSTLGLAGGGSGELFF. The CDR3 region has the DNA TGTGCCAGTAGTACCTTGGGACTAGCGGGAGGAGGTAGCGGGGAGCTGTTTTTT.

Note on this clone: The sample holds other DNA sequences that translate to the same CDR3. The rearrangement links TRBV2 to TRBJ1-4; TRBD1 agrees at 9 bases. The CDR3 is made up of 14 amino acids. The trim removed 6 bases at V and 5 bases at J, leaving 4 bases unmatched. Germline V gene sequence: CDR1 SNHLY, CDR2 FYNNEI. This chain's CDR3 is CASSVDRGNEKLFF. Written as DNA, the CDR3 is TGTGCCAGCAGCGTGGACAGGGGAAATGAAAAACTGTTTTTT. Full variable domain (outside the CDR3, taken from reference TRBV2 and TRBJ1-4): EPEVTQTPSHQVTQMGQEVILRCVPISNHLYFYWYRQILGQKVEFLVSFYNNEISEKSEIFDDQFSVERPDGSNFTLKIRSTKLEDSAMYFCASSVDRGNEKLFFGSGTQLSVL.